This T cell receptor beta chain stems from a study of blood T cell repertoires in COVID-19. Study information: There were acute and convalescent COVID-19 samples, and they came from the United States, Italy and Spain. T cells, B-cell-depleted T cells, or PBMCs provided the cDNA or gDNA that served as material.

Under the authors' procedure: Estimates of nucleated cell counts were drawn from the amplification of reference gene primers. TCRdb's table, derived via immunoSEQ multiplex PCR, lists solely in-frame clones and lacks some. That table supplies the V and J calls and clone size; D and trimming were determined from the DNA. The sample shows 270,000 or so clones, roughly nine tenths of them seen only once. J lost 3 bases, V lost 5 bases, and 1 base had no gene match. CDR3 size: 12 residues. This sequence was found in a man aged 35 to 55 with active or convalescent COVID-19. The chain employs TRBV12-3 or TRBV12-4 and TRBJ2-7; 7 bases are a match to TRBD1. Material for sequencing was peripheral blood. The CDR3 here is CASSTGVYEQYF. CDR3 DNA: TGTGCCAGCAGTACAGGGGTCTACGAGCAGTACTTC.